This T cell receptor beta chain was sequenced during a study of regulatory T cells in long-lasting Graves disease. With V trimmed by 5 bases and J by 2 bases, 6 bases remained unmatched. The CDR3 totals 15 residues. Study-level results: Favoring TRBV28, TRBJ1-2 and TRBJ2-5 was a feature seen in persistent disease. Possibly, accuracy suffered from the small sample size.

Indicated time point: persistent/refractory GD, antithyroid drugs over 5 years with positive TRAb. RNA isolated from PBMCs was used to make the TCR library. The authors built TCR beta libraries using iRepertoire HTBI primers and Arm-PCR of CDR3 regions. In TCRdb, the multiplex PCR reads were re-called with MiXCR into one record per CDR3 protein. Altogether roughly 450,000 distinct CDR3 sequences are present, around 20% being singletons, with the ten largest covering less than 9%. This clonotype was found a few times. Antigen unknown. Sequenced material: peripheral blood mononuclear cells (PBMCs), taken when the disease was refractory, from a patient treated with antithyroid drugs. This TCR was sampled from a female donor with Graves disease. The chain is built from TRBV12-3 or TRBV12-4 and TRBJ2-3; 8 bases are a match to TRBD1. CDR3: CASSGGQGNTDTQYF. The CDR3 coding sequence is TGTGCCAGCAGTGGCGGACAGGGAAACACAGATACGCAGTATTTT.